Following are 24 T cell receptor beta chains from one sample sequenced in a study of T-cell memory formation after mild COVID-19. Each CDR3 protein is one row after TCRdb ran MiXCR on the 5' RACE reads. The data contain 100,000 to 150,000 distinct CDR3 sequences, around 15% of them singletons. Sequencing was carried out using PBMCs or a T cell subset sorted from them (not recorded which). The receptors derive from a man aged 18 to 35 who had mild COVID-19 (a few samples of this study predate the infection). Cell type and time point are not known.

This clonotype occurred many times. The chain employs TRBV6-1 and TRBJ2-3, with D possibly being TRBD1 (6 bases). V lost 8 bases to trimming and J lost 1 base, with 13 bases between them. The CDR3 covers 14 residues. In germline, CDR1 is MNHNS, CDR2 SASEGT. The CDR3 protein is CASLWNRGTDTQYF. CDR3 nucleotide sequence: TGTGCCAGCTTATGGAACAGGGGCACAGATACGCAGTATTTT.

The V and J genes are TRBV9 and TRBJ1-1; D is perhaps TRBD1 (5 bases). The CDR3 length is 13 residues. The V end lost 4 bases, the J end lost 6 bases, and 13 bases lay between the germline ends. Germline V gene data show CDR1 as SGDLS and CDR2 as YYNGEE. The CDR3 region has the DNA TGTGCCAGCAGCAGGGACCCCAACTCTGAAGCTTTCTTT. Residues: CASSRDPNSEAFF. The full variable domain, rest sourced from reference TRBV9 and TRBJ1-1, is DSGVTQTPKHLITATGQRVTLRCSPRSGDLSVYWYQQSLDQGLQFLIQYYNGEERAKGNILERFSAQQFPDLHSELNLSSLELGDSALYFCASSRDPNSEAFFGQGTRLTVV.

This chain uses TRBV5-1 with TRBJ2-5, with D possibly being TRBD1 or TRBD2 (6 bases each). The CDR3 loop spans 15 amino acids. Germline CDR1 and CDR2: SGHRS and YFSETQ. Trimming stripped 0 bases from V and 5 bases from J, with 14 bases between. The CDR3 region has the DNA TGCGCCAGCAGCTTGGATATAGGGGGGCGGGAGACCCAGTACTTC. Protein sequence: CASSLDIGGRETQYF.

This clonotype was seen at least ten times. Here the CDR3 DNA reads TGTGCCACCCATCCCGGGGGGAATCAGCCCCAGCATTTT. Protein sequence: CATHPGGNQPQHF. The J gene is TRBJ1-5, the V gene TRBV19, with a tentative D call TRBD1 (5 bases). The CDR3 is 13 amino acids. V lost 10 bases and J lost 4, with 14 bases in between. Germline V gene lookup returns CDR1 LNHDA and CDR2 SQIVND (reference sequence). The complete variable domain, with remaining parts taken from reference TRBV19 and TRBJ1-5, reads DGGITQSPKYLFRKEGQNVTLSCEQNLNHDAMYWYRQDPGQGLRLIYYSQIVNDFQKGDIAEGYSVSREKKESFPLTVTSAQKNPTAFYLCATHPGGNQPQHFGDGTRLSIL.

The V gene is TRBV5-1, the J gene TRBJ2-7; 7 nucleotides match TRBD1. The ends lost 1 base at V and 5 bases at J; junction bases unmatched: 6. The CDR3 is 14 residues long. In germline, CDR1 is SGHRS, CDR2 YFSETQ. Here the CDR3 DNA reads TGCGCCAGCAGCTTGACACAGGGGATCGACGAGCAGTACTTC. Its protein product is CASSLTQGIDEQYF. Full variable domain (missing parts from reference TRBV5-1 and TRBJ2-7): KAGVTQTPRYLIKTRGQQVTLSCSPISGHRSVSWYQQTPGQGLQFLFEYFSETQRNKGNFPGRFSGRQFSNSRSEMNVSTLELGDSALYLCASSLTQGIDEQYFGPGTRLTVT.

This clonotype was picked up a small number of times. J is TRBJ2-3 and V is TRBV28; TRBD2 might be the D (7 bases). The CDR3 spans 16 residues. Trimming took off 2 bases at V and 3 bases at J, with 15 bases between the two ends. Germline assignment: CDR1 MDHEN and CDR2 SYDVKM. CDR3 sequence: CASSLLSGGGTDTQYF. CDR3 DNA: TGTGCCAGCAGTTTACTTTCGGGGGGCGGAACAGATACGCAGTATTTT.

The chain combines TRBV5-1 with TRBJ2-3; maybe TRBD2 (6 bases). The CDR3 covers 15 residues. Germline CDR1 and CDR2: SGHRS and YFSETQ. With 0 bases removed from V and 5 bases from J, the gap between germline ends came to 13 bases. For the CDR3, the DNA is TGCGCCAGCAGCTTGGACGGGGGAGTCGTAGATACGCAGTATTTT. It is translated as CASSLDGGVVDTQYF.

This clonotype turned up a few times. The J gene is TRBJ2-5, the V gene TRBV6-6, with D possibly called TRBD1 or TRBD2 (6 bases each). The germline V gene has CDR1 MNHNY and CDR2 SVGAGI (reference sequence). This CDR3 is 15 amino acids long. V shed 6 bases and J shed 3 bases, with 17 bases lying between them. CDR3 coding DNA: TGTGCCAGCAGACCCCAAGGGGGGCCGGAAGAGACCCAGTACTTC. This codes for CASRPQGGPEETQYF.

CDR3 sequence (DNA): TGTGCCAGCAGCTTAACACAGGGCCGGGGGAATGAGCAGTTCTTC. It is translated as CASSLTQGRGNEQFF. This chain uses TRBV7-3 with TRBJ2-1, with D perhaps assigned TRBD1 or TRBD2 (6 bases each). The CDR3 is 15 residues long. Between the trimmed V and J ends, which lost 0 bases and 7 bases, there was a span of 13 bases. Germline V CDR1 and CDR2: SGHTA, FQGTGA. Variable domain in full (rest from reference TRBV7-3 and TRBJ2-1): GAGVSQTPSNKVTEKGKYVELRCDPISGHTALYWYRQSLGQGPEFLIYFQGTGAADDSGLPNDRFFAVRPEGSVSTLKIQRTERGDSAVYLCASSLTQGRGNEQFFGPGTRLTVL.

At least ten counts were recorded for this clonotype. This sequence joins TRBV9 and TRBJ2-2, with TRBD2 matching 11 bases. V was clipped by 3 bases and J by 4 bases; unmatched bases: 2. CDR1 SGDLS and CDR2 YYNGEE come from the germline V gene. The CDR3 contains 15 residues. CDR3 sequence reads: CASSGLAGGTGELFF. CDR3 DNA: TGTGCCAGCAGCGGGCTAGCGGGGGGCACCGGGGAGCTGTTTTTT.

In DNA, the CDR3 is TGTGCCATCAGTGAGAGTGGGGGGGAAGAGACCCAGTACTTC. Its protein product is CAISESGGEETQYF. This chain connects TRBV10-3 to TRBJ2-5, with 7 bases matching TRBD2. This CDR3 has 14 amino acids. Germline CDR1 ENHRY, CDR2 SYGVKD. The J segment lost 3 bases and the V segment lost 2 bases, leaving 3 bases of the junction unmatched.

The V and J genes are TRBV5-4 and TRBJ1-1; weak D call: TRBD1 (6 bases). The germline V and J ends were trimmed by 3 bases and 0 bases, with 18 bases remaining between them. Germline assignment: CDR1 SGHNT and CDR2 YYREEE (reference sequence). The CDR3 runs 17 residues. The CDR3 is CASSSSSGTTMNTEAFF. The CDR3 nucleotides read TGTGCCAGCAGCTCGAGCTCCGGGACAACCATGAACACTGAAGCTTTCTTT.

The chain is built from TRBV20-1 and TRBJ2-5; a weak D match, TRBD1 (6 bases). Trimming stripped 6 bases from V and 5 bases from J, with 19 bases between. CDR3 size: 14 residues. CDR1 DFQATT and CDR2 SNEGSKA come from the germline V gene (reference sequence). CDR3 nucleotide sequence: TGCAGTGCCCCTGGACACGACAGGTCGGAGACCCAGTACTTC. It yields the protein CSAPGHDRSETQYF.

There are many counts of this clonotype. The chain's CDR3 is CASGRARARNTDTQYF. The DNA for the CDR3 is TGTGCCAGCGGACGTGCCAGGGCTAGAAACACAGATACGCAGTATTTT. The V and J genes are TRBV7-2 and TRBJ2-3, with a possible D match to TRBD1 (5 bases). This CDR3 spans 16 amino acids. The V and J ends lost 8 bases and 2 bases respectively, with 20 bases between them. The germline gives CDR1 SGHTA, CDR2 FQGNSA.

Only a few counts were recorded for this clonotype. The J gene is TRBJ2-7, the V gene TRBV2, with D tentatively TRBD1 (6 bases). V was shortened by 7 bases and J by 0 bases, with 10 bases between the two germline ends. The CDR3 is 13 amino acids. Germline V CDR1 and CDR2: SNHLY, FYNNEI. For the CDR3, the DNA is TGTGCCAGCAACGGACAGAGCTCCTACGAGCAGTACTTC. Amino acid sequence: CASNGQSSYEQYF.

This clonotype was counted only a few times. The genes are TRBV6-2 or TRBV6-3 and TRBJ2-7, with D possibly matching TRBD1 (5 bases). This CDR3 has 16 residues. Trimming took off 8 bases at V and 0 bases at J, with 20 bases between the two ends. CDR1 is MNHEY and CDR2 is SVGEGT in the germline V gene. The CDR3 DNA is TGTGCCAGCGGGGCCAATCCACAGAGGAGCTCCTACGAGCAGTACTTC. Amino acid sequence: CASGANPQRSSYEQYF.

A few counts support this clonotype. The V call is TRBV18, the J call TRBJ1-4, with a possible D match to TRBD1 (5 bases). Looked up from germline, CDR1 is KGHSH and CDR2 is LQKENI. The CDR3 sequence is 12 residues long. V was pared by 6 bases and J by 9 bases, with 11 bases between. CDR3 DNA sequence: TGTGCCAGCTCCGGCGAGGGGAAAAAACTGTTTTTT. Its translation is CASSGEGKKLFF. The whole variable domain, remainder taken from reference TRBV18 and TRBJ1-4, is NAGVMQNPRHLVRRRGQEARLRCSPMKGHSHVYWYRQLPEEGLKFMVYLQKENIIDESGMPKERFSAEFPKEGPSILRIQQVVRGDSAAYFCASSGEGKKLFFGSGTQLSVL.

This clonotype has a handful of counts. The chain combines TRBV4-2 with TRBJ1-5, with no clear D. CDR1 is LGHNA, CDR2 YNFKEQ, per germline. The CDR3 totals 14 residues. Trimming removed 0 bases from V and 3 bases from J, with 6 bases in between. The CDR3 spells CASSQDANNQPQHF. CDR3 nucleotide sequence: TGTGCCAGCAGCCAAGACGCGAACAATCAGCCCCAGCATTTT.

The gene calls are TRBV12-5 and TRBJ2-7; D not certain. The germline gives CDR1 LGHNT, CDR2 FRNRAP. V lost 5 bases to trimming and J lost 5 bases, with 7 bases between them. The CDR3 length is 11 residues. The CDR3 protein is CASGPRDEQYF. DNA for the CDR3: TGTGCTAGTGGTCCCAGAGACGAGCAGTACTTC. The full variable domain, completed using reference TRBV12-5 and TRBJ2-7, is DARVTQTPRHKVTEMGQEVTMRCQPILGHNTVFWYRQTMMQGLELLAYFRNRAPLDDSGMPKDRFSAEMPDATLATLKIQPSEPRDSAVYFCASGPRDEQYFGPGTRLTVT.

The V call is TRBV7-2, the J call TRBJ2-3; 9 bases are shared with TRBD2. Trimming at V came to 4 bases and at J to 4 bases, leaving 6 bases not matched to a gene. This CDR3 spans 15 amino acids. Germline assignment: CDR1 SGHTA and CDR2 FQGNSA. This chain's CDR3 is CASSWARGGPDTQYF. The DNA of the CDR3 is TGTGCCAGCAGCTGGGCGCGGGGGGGCCCAGATACGCAGTATTTT.

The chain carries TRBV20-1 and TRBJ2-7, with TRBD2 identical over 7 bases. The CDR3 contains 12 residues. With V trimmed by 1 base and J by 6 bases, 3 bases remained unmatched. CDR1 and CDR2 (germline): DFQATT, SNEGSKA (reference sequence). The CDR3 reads CSARAWEGEQYV. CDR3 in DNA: TGCAGTGCTAGAGCTTGGGAGGGCGAGCAGTACGTC.

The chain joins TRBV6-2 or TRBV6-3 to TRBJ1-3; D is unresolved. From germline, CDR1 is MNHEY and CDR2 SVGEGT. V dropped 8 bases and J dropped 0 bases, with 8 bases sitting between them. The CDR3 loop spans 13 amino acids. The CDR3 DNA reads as TGTGCCAGCCTGGACCACTCTGGAAACACCATATATTTT. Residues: CASLDHSGNTIYF.

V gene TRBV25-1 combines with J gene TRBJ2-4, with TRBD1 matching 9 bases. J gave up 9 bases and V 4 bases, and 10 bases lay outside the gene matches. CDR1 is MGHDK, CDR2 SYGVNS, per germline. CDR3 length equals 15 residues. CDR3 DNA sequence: TGTGCCAGCAGTGCGTCCGGGACAGGGAATCTCATTCAGTACTTC. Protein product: CASSASGTGNLIQYF.

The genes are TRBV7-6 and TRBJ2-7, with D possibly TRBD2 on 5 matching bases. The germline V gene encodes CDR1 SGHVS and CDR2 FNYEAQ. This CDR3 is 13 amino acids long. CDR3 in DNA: TGTGGGACCGTGTGGGTGGGTTATGCGGGGCAGTACTTC. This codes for CGTVWVGYAGQYF.